The rows below give T cell receptor beta chains drawn from one sample of a study of identical twins. Each CDR3 protein gets one entry after TCRdb re-called the 5' RACE reads with MiXCR. Here the sample spans 520,000 or so distinct CDR3 sequences, less than 25% being singletons. These same records also appear under a second study, on T cells expressing NK-cell markers.

Sequencing input: CD4+ T cells sorted from blood. The receptors were sampled from a woman aged 18-35 years in good health. CDR3s include the opening cysteine and the closing phenylalanine or tryptophan. Each record gives: J gene, D gene, clone size, V gene, CDR3 length, CDR3 protein, CDR3 DNA. D genes are given only for firm matches. Only part of the rows carry a size: once, few, many, or a class if the clone is expanded.

>TRBJ2-3|TRBD2|.|TRBV12-3/TRBV12-4|18
CACIPRGGAGGITDTQYF
TGTGCCTGCATCCCCCGAGGGGGAGCGGGAGGTATCACAGATACGCAGTATTTT
>TRBJ1-1|.|.|TRBV12-3/TRBV12-4|14
CASSLLRWDTEAFF
TGTGCCAGCAGTTTGTTGAGATGGGACACTGAAGCTTTCTTT
>TRBJ1-1|.|few|TRBV29-1|13
CSVEYFNEGRAFF
TGCAGCGTTGAGTATTTCAACGAAGGGCGGGCTTTCTTT
>TRBJ2-1|TRBD1|few|TRBV5-1|15
CASQWIGQGGDEQFF
TGCGCCAGCCAGTGGATCGGACAGGGGGGCGATGAGCAGTTCTTC
>TRBJ2-7|.|many|TRBV3-1|13
CASSQRGSYEQYF
TGTGCCAGCAGCCAGAGGGGTTCCTACGAGCAGTACTTC
>TRBJ2-7|.|.|TRBV13|14
CASSLSRRGDEQYF
TGTGCCAGCAGCTTATCGAGACGCGGCGACGAGCAGTACTTC
>TRBJ2-7|.|.|TRBV12-5|18
CASGLVRVRSGSSYEQYF
TGTGCTAGTGGTTTGGTACGGGTACGATCAGGGAGCTCCTACGAGCAGTACTTC
>TRBJ2-7|.|many|TRBV11-1|14
CASNQAGSSYEQYF
TGTGCCAGCAACCAAGCGGGCTCCTCCTACGAGCAGTACTTC
>TRBJ1-5|.|.|TRBV27|15
CASKPGVYSNQPQHF
TGTGCCAGCAAACCGGGGGTTTATAGCAATCAGCCCCAGCATTTT
>TRBJ1-2|.|.|TRBV3-1|13
CASSHRAAQGYTF
TGTGCCAGCAGCCACCGGGCCGCACAAGGCTACACCTTC
>TRBJ1-5|TRBD1|.|TRBV20-1|15
CSAHSTGGVSQPQHF
TGCAGTGCTCATTCTACAGGGGGCGTTAGTCAGCCCCAGCATTTT
>TRBJ1-4|.|few|TRBV20-1|13
CSALRSWSEKLFF
TGCAGTGCTCTCCGGTCGTGGAGTGAAAAACTGTTTTTT
>TRBJ2-1|.|few|TRBV10-3|13
CAISDSSYNEQFF
TGTGCCATCAGTGACAGCTCCTACAATGAGCAGTTCTTC
>TRBJ2-3|TRBD2|.|TRBV20-1|16
CSASGTSGGASDTQYF
TGCAGTGCTAGTGGCACTAGCGGGGGGGCGAGCGATACGCAGTATTTT
>TRBJ2-5|TRBD2|.|TRBV7-2|16
CASSLVGRGGRETQYF
TGTGCCAGCAGCTTAGTCGGGAGGGGAGGTAGAGAGACCCAGTACTTC
>TRBJ2-7|.|.|TRBV27|14
CASSLGIGQGRQYF
TGTGCCAGCAGTCTGGGAATAGGGCAGGGACGGCAGTACTTC
>TRBJ1-1|.|few|TRBV20-1|11
CSAKRNTEAFF
TGCAGTGCTAAGAGGAACACTGAAGCTTTCTTT
>TRBJ2-7|.|.|TRBV9|13
CASSVLPAHEQYF
TGTGCCAGCAGCGTCCTTCCGGCCCACGAGCAGTACTTC
>TRBJ1-2|.|many|TRBV5-1|14
CASSFDGGGYGYTF
TGCGCCAGCAGCTTCGACGGGGGTGGCTATGGCTACACCTTC
>TRBJ1-2|.|many|TRBV12-3/TRBV12-4|11
CASGRGAGYTF
TGTGCCAGCGGGAGGGGGGCTGGCTACACCTTC
>TRBJ1-2|.|few|TRBV6-5|17
CASSYWQDARHNYGYTF
TGTGCCAGCAGTTACTGGCAGGACGCACGGCATAACTATGGCTACACCTTC
>TRBJ1-1|.|few|TRBV11-2|12
CADRGGVTEAFF
TGTGCCGACCGAGGGGGTGTCACTGAAGCTTTCTTT
>TRBJ2-2|TRBD1|.|TRBV6-2/TRBV6-3|14
CASSALRGPGELFF
TGTGCCAGCAGTGCCCTCAGGGGGCCCGGGGAGCTGTTTTTT
>TRBJ2-7|TRBD2|many|TRBV29-1|12
CSVGTRTYEQYF
TGCAGCGTTGGGACTAGAACATACGAGCAGTACTTC
>TRBJ2-7|.|few|TRBV5-1|15
CASSPVGAGEAEQYF
TGCGCCAGCAGCCCGGTAGGGGCAGGGGAAGCCGAGCAGTACTTC
>TRBJ2-1|.|.|TRBV19|13
CASSRRGAYEQFF
TGTGCCAGTAGTAGACGGGGGGCCTATGAGCAGTTCTTC
>TRBJ2-1|.|few|TRBV6-2/TRBV6-3|12
CASSYSEYEQFF
TGTGCCAGCAGTTACTCGGAGTATGAGCAGTTCTTC
>TRBJ2-3|TRBD2|.|TRBV12-3/TRBV12-4|18
CTSSLVRTSGRVADTQYF
TGTACCAGCAGTCTAGTGCGGACTAGCGGGAGGGTGGCAGATACGCAGTATTTT
>TRBJ1-2|.|few|TRBV5-1|12
CASSFSEDGYTF
TGCGCCAGCAGCTTCTCGGAGGATGGCTACACCTTC
>TRBJ2-5|.|.|TRBV5-1|14
CASSLFPGSETQYF
TGCGCCAGCAGCTTGTTCCCCGGGAGTGAGACCCAGTACTTC
>TRBJ2-7|TRBD1|.|TRBV18|15
CASSRGTGGMDEQYF
TGTGCCAGCTCACGAGGGACAGGGGGGATGGACGAGCAGTACTTC
>TRBJ2-3|TRBD2|few|TRBV10-3|14
CAITTGLAADTQYF
TGTGCCATCACCACGGGACTAGCAGCAGATACGCAGTATTTT
>TRBJ1-1|.|.|TRBV6-1|14
CASSRTGMNTEAFF
TGTGCCAGCAGCCGGACGGGGATGAACACTGAAGCTTTCTTT
>TRBJ2-3|TRBD2|few|TRBV20-1|15
CSARDGTSGTDTQYF
TGCAGTGCTAGAGACGGGACTAGCGGCACAGATACGCAGTATTTT
>TRBJ2-3|.|many|TRBV6-5|14
CASSYSRSTDTQYF
TGTGCCAGCAGTTACTCGCGGAGCACAGATACGCAGTATTTT
>TRBJ2-5|.|.|TRBV20-1|12
CSARGSKETQYF
TGCAGTGCTAGAGGCAGCAAAGAGACCCAGTACTTC
>TRBJ2-1|.|.|TRBV7-8|14
CASSLIVADNEQFF
TGTGCCAGCAGCTTAATAGTAGCGGACAATGAGCAGTTCTTC
>TRBJ2-1|TRBD2|.|TRBV6-2/TRBV6-3|15
CASSFPGGGVNEQFF
TGTGCCAGCAGTTTCCCCGGCGGGGGGGTTAATGAGCAGTTCTTC
>TRBJ2-1|.|few|TRBV12-3/TRBV12-4|13
CASRQSGRVEQFF
TGTGCCAGCAGGCAAAGTGGTAGAGTCGAGCAGTTCTTC
>TRBJ2-5|TRBD1|.|TRBV20-1|12
CSASQGAKTQYF
TGCAGTGCTAGCCAGGGGGCAAAGACCCAGTACTTC
>TRBJ2-5|.|few|TRBV7-9|17
CASTQYGAGAFQETQYF
TGTGCCAGCACCCAGTATGGGGCGGGGGCCTTCCAAGAGACCCAGTACTTC
>TRBJ2-5|.|.|TRBV12-3/TRBV12-4|16
CASSLEGTAGRETQYF
TGTGCCAGCAGTTTAGAGGGAACCGCCGGACGGGAGACCCAGTACTTC
>TRBJ1-5|.|many|TRBV20-1|12
CSAGDGLKPQHF
TGCAGTGCTGGGGACGGTTTGAAGCCCCAGCATTTT
>TRBJ1-1|.|.|TRBV29-1|14
CSVEFAGARTEAFF
TGCAGCGTTGAATTTGCGGGGGCGAGAACTGAAGCTTTCTTT
>TRBJ2-3|TRBD2|few|TRBV6-5|16
CASSYSGLAGGDTQYF
TGTGCCAGCAGTTACTCGGGACTAGCGGGAGGGGATACGCAGTATTTT
>TRBJ2-4|TRBD2|.|TRBV12-3/TRBV12-4|20
CASSSLLGLAGTGGKNIQYF
TGTGCCAGCAGTTCCTTATTAGGACTAGCGGGAACGGGGGGCAAAAACATTCAGTACTTC
>TRBJ1-2|.|.|TRBV3-1|11
CASSQFSGYTF
TGTGCCAGCAGCCAATTTAGTGGCTACACCTTC
>TRBJ1-2|.|.|TRBV27|15
CASSSGPSTFYGYTF
TGTGCCAGCAGCTCCGGACCTTCAACTTTCTATGGCTACACCTTC
>TRBJ2-5|TRBD1|few|TRBV19|17
CASSIYRGTPKRETQYF
TGTGCCAGTAGTATTTACAGGGGGACACCTAAGAGAGAGACCCAGTACTTC
>TRBJ2-7|.|.|TRBV25-1|14
CASSELGGHYEQYF
TGTGCCAGCAGTGAATTGGGCGGTCACTACGAGCAGTACTTC
>TRBJ2-3|TRBD2|.|TRBV20-1|14
CSAPPSGRADTQYF
TGCAGTGCTCCACCTAGCGGGAGGGCAGATACGCAGTATTTT
>TRBJ1-2|.|.|TRBV11-2|15
CASSPFKGRTYGYTF
TGTGCCAGCAGCCCGTTCAAGGGCCGCACCTATGGCTACACCTTC